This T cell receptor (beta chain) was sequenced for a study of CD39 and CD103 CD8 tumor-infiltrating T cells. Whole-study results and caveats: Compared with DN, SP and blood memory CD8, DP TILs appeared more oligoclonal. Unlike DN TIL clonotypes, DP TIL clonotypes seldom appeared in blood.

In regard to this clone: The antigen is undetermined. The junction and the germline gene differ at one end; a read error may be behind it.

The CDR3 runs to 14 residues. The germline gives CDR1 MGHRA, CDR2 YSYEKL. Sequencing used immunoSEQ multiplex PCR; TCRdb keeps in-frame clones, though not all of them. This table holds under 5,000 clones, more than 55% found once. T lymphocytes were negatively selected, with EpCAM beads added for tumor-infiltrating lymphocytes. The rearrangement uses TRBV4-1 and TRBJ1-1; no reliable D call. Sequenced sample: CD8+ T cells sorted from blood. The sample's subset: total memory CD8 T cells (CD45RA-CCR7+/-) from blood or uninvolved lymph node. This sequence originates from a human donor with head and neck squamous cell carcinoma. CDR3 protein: CASSQGQVNPEAFF. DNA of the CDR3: TGCGCCAGCAGCCAAGGACAAGTGAACCCTGAAGCTTTCTTT.